Below are 30 T cell receptor beta chains sequenced from a single sample in a study of PD-L1 blockade in urothelial cancer. This table comes from immunoSEQ multiplex PCR, and its TCRdb copy is limited to in-frame clones, with some not included. The data contain some 110,000 clones, around 93% of them seen just once; the ten biggest clones take up around 4%. Time point in this sample: peripheral blood 6 weeks after treatment start. Material: PBMCs, obtained around atezolizumab (anti-PD-L1) treatment. The receptors derive from a man between 60 and 70 years old with urothelial cancer.

The chain carries TRBV5-4 and TRBJ2-3; 10 bases line up with TRBD2. V gave up 4 bases and J gave up 1 base; unmatched junction bases: 3. CDR3 length equals 15 residues. Per germline, CDR1 SGHNT and CDR2 YYREEE (reference sequence). The CDR3 is CASSLTSGGTDTQYF. The CDR3 coding sequence is TGTGCCAGCAGCCTAACTAGCGGGGGCACAGATACGCAGTATTTT. Looking up the rest from reference TRBV5-4 and TRBJ2-3 gives the full variable domain: ETGVTQSPTHLIKTRGQQVTLRCSSQSGHNTVSWYQQALGQGPQFIFQYYREEENGRGNFPPRFSGLQFPNYSSELNVNALELDDSALYLCASSLTSGGTDTQYFGPGTRLTVL.

This rearrangement joins TRBV5-1 to TRBJ1-1; 8 bases are shared with TRBD1. V lost 5 bases and J lost 1; bases outside the gene matches: 7. Germline CDR1 SGHRS, CDR2 YFSETQ. This CDR3 spans 15 amino acids. The CDR3 DNA follows: TGCGCCAGCAGACGTACAGGGGGGTCGAACACTGAAGCTTTCTTT. Translated: CASRRTGGSNTEAFF.

The V and J genes are TRBV6-5 and TRBJ1-6, with a possible D match to TRBD1 (5 bases). The CDR3 length is 14 residues. Germline lookup yields CDR1 MNHEY and CDR2 SVGAGI. The V end lost 6 bases, the J end lost 9 bases, and 15 bases lay between the germline ends. The CDR3 DNA reads TGTGCCAGCAGACTACAGGTCGGGAGTTCACCCCTCCACTTT. It encodes CASRLQVGSSPLHF.

The chain carries TRBV30 and TRBJ2-7, with TRBD2 matching over 9 bases. Trimming at V came to 2 bases and at J to 2 bases, leaving 13 bases not matched to a gene. This CDR3 contains 17 residues. Germline V lookup: CDR1 GTSNPN, CDR2 SVGIG (reference sequence). The CDR3 protein is CAWSLDLGAGGTYEQYF. CDR3 coding DNA: TGTGCCTGGAGTTTGGATTTGGGAGCGGGGGGAACCTACGAGCAGTACTTC.

This clone was observed a single time. The chain joins TRBV7-9 to TRBJ1-4; TRBD1 matches at 7 bases. This CDR3 is built from 18 residues. The junction had 11 bases not matched to a gene; V was cut back by 4 bases and J by 0 bases. Looked up from germline, CDR1 is SEHNR and CDR2 is FQNEAQ (reference sequence). CDR3 DNA sequence: TGTGCCAGCAGCTATACCTCAGGGGGGCTTGCAACTAATGAAAAACTGTTTTTT. Its protein is CASSYTSGGLATNEKLFF. The entire variable domain, with the rest obtained from reference TRBV7-9 and TRBJ1-4, is as follows: DTGVSQNPRHKITKRGQNVTFRCDPISEHNRLYWYRQTLGQGPEFLTYFQNEAQLEKSRLLSDRFSAERPKGSFSTLEIQRTEQGDSAMYLCASSYTSGGLATNEKLFFGSGTQLSVL.

The V call is TRBV20-1, the J call TRBJ2-1; no reliable D call. V was clipped by 7 bases and J by 9 bases, with 10 bases between them. The CDR3 length is 10 residues. Per germline, CDR1 DFQATT and CDR2 SNEGSKA (reference sequence). CDR3 DNA sequence: TGCAGTGGCGTTCTTGGTGAGCAGTTCTTC. Translation gives CSGVLGEQFF.

The genes are TRBV4-2 and TRBJ1-5; D is uncertain. The germline V and J ends were trimmed by 1 base and 7 bases, with 5 bases remaining between them. There are 12 residues in the CDR3. The V gene's germline CDR1 is LGHNA and CDR2 YNFKEQ. The DNA of the CDR3 is TGTGCCAGCAGCCAAGGGAGACAGCCCCAGCATTTT. Protein: CASSQGRQPQHF.

V usage is TRBV30 and J usage is TRBJ1-6; D perhaps matches TRBD1 (6 bases). This CDR3 has 13 amino acids. Germline V lookup: CDR1 GTSNPN, CDR2 SVGIG (reference sequence). Trimming stripped 1 base from V and 5 bases from J, with 6 bases between. In DNA, the CDR3 is TGTGCCTGGAGTGCAGGGGATAATTCACCCCTCCACTTT. Residues: CAWSAGDNSPLHF. Based on the CDR3 plus reference TRBV30 and TRBJ1-6, the full variable domain is SQTIHQWPATLVQPVGSPLSLECTVEGTSNPNLYWYRQAAGRGLQLLFYSVGIGQISSEVPQNLSASRPQDRQFILSSKKLLLSDSGFYLCAWSAGDNSPLHFGNGTRLTVT.

This chain uses TRBV27 with TRBJ1-1, with D unclear. This CDR3 region has 13 residues. Germline CDR1 reads MNHEY; CDR2 reads SMNVEV (reference sequence). Deletions cut 6 bases from V and 0 bases from J, with 8 bases between. CDR3 sequence reads: CASRPVMNTEAFF. Here the CDR3 DNA reads TGTGCCAGCAGACCAGTAATGAACACTGAAGCTTTCTTT.

The rearrangement uses TRBV7-2 and TRBJ2-7, with 13 nucleotides matching TRBD2. The V gene end was trimmed by 5 bases and the J gene end by 6 bases; junction bases not matched to a gene: 7. CDR1 SGHTA and CDR2 FQGNSA come from the germline V gene. The CDR3 is made up of 15 amino acids. The CDR3 DNA follows: TGTGCCAGCAGCGAACTAGCGGGGGGGCAAAGCGAGCAGTACTTC. The encoded protein is CASSELAGGQSEQYF. Together with reference TRBV7-2 and TRBJ2-7, the CDR3 gives the full variable domain: GAGVSQSPSNKVTEKGKDVELRCDPISGHTALYWYRQSLGQGLEFLIYFQGNSAPDKSGLPSDRFSAERTGGSVSTLTIQRTQQEDSAVYLCASSELAGGQSEQYFGPGTRLTVT.

The chain uses TRBV5-4 and TRBJ1-3; a possible D gene is TRBD1 (6 bases). The CDR3 loop spans 16 amino acids. Germline CDR1 and CDR2: SGHNT and YYREEE (reference sequence). V lost 5 bases to trimming and J lost 2 bases, with 17 bases between them. The CDR3 DNA reads TGTGCCAGCAGGAATGAACAGGGAACCGCTGGAAACACCATATATTTT. It translates to CASRNEQGTAGNTIYF.

The V gene is TRBV30, the J gene TRBJ1-2; 9 nucleotides agree with TRBD1. Germline V gene lookup returns CDR1 GTSNPN and CDR2 SVGIG (reference sequence). Trimming cost V 0 bases and J 1 base; bases outside gene matches: 9. The CDR3 is 17 amino acids. As DNA, the CDR3 is TGTGCCTGGAGTGTATTTACAGGGGGCGAAGGTAACTATGGCTACACCTTC. This encodes CAWSVFTGGEGNYGYTF.

The chain links TRBV5-4 to TRBJ1-4; TRBD1 might be the D (5 bases). The CDR3 sequence is 14 residues long. V lost 5 bases and J lost 3, with 11 bases in between. Germline CDR1 SGHNT, CDR2 YYREEE (reference sequence). CDR3 region: CASRNGGANEKLFF. CDR3 bases: TGTGCCAGCAGGAACGGGGGGGCTAATGAAAAACTGTTTTTT.

J is TRBJ2-7 and V is TRBV6-4; 8 bases line up with TRBD1. The CDR3 totals 15 residues. The V segment lost 7 bases and the J segment 3 bases; nucleotides outside the gene matches: 11. Germline CDR1 MRHNA, CDR2 SNTAGT. The CDR3 spells CASTPNQTGDYEQYF. The CDR3, as DNA: TGTGCCAGCACTCCGAACCAGACAGGGGACTACGAGCAGTACTTC.

The gene calls are TRBV7-2 and TRBJ2-5; 12 nucleotides agree with TRBD2. The germline V gene encodes CDR1 SGHTA and CDR2 FQGNSA. V shed 3 bases, J shed 4 bases, and the junction held 6 bases outside the gene matches. This CDR3 has 16 amino acids. CDR3 nucleotide sequence: TGTGCCAGCAGCTTCTCCGGGACTAGCGGGTCAGAGACCCAGTACTTC. It yields the protein CASSFSGTSGSETQYF.

J is TRBJ2-1 and V is TRBV19; maybe TRBD2 (5 bases). Between the trimmed V and J ends, which lost 5 bases and 5 bases, there was a span of 19 bases. The CDR3 totals 16 residues. CDR1 is LNHDA and CDR2 is SQIVND in the germline V gene (reference sequence). The CDR3, as DNA: TGTGCCAGTAGTCCAACCCTCCGGGCGGGTAACAATGAGCAGTTCTTC. It specifies CASSPTLRAGNNEQFF.

The CDR3 spells CASSLAPMGGPIPSSSGNTIYF. The CDR3 DNA is TGTGCCAGCAGCTTAGCGCCAATGGGGGGACCCATCCCCAGCAGCTCTGGAAACACCATATATTTT. J is TRBJ1-3 and V is TRBV7-6; possibly TRBD1 for D (5 bases). Germline values: CDR1 SGHVS, CDR2 FNYEAQ. There are 22 residues in the CDR3. The V end lost 0 bases, the J end lost 0 bases, and 27 bases lay between the germline ends. Complete variable domain (other parts from reference TRBV7-6 and TRBJ1-3): GAGVSQSPRYKVTKRGQDVALRCDPISGHVSLYWYRQALGQGPEFLTYFNYEAQQDKSGLPNDRFSAERPEGSISTLTIQRTEQRDSAMYRCASSLAPMGGPIPSSSGNTIYFGEGSWLTVV.

The chain links TRBV5-1 to TRBJ2-3, with D tentatively TRBD2 (5 bases). The CDR3 totals 14 residues. V was trimmed by 4 bases and J by 6 bases, leaving 15 bases between them. Germline lookup yields CDR1 SGHRS and CDR2 YFSETQ. The CDR3 spells CASSETPAGDTQYF. The CDR3 DNA follows: TGCGCCAGCAGCGAGACTCCCGCGGGCGATACGCAGTATTTT.

The V and J genes are TRBV2 and TRBJ2-1; D not certain. The germline gives CDR1 SNHLY, CDR2 FYNNEI. Between the trimmed V and J ends, which lost 4 bases and 1 base, there was a span of 11 bases. This CDR3 spans 15 amino acids. DNA of the CDR3: TGTGCCAGCAGTGTGAGCATTGCGTCCTACAATGAGCAGTTCTTC. As protein: CASSVSIASYNEQFF.

The gene calls are TRBV5-4 and TRBJ2-7, with TRBD2 identical over 8 bases. Trimming removed 4 bases from V and 0 bases from J; junction bases left unmatched: 6. Per germline, CDR1 SGHNT and CDR2 YYREEE (reference sequence). The CDR3 length is 15 residues. For the CDR3, the DNA is TGTGCCAGCAGCCCTGCCGGGACTAGCTCCTACGAGCAGTACTTC. It yields the protein CASSPAGTSSYEQYF.

This chain joins TRBV9 and TRBJ2-5; 9 bases are a match to TRBD2. The CDR3 loop spans 17 amino acids. The trim removed 0 bases at V and 1 base at J, leaving 7 bases unmatched. Germline CDR1 reads SGDLS; CDR2 reads YYNGEE. In DNA form, the CDR3 reads TGTGCCAGCAGCGTAGGGGCGTCTAGCGGGGCCCAAGAGACCCAGTACTTC. It specifies CASSVGASSGAQETQYF.

This chain joins TRBV5-1 and TRBJ2-7, with D hard to call. CDR1 is SGHRS, CDR2 YFSETQ, per germline. Trimming removed 0 bases at V and 3 bases at J, with 7 bases between. The CDR3 has 13 amino acids. The CDR3 bases are TGCGCCAGCAGCTTGGGTCAACTCTACGAGCAGTACTTC. Encoded protein: CASSLGQLYEQYF.

The chain recombines TRBV7-2 with TRBJ2-1; 10 bases agree with TRBD2. V lost 2 bases, J lost 2 bases, and 9 bases stayed unmatched. CDR3 length equals 18 residues. CDR1 is SGHTA and CDR2 is FQGNSA in the germline V gene. CDR3 amino acids: CASSLPSSGSRAYNEQFF. CDR3 sequence (DNA): TGTGCCAGCAGCTTACCGTCTAGCGGGAGTAGGGCCTACAATGAGCAGTTCTTC.

This clone was observed once. J is TRBJ1-2 and V is TRBV29-1, with unresolved D. Trimming stripped 6 bases from V and 7 bases from J, with 12 bases between. Germline V lookup: CDR1 SQVTM, CDR2 ANQGSEA. The CDR3 runs to 11 residues. The CDR3 loop is CSVFIYGGYTF. The CDR3 bases are TGCAGCGTCTTTATATACGGTGGCTACACCTTC. Full variable domain (outside the CDR3, taken from reference TRBV29-1 and TRBJ1-2): SAVISQKPSRDICQRGTSLTIQCQVDSQVTMMFWYRQQPGQSLTLIATANQGSEATYESGFVIDKFPISRPNLTFSTLTVSNMSPEDSSIYLCSVFIYGGYTFGSGTRLTVV.

The chain carries TRBV7-8 and TRBJ2-7; D might be TRBD1 (6 bases). There are 14 residues in the CDR3. The germline V gene has CDR1 SGHVS and CDR2 FQNEAQ. Deletions cut 2 bases from V and 4 bases from J, with 12 bases between. As DNA, the CDR3 is TGTGCCAGCAGCTTAATGCCCAGGGGATACGAGCAGTACTTC. This encodes CASSLMPRGYEQYF.

The J gene is TRBJ1-2, the V gene TRBV30; 10 bases map to TRBD1. CDR3 size: 15 residues. Per the germline V gene, CDR1 is GTSNPN and CDR2 is SVGIG (reference sequence). Trimming removed 0 bases from V and 4 bases from J; junction bases left unmatched: 5. The CDR3: CAWSVGQGHSYGYTF. The CDR3 region has the DNA TGTGCCTGGAGTGTGGGACAGGGGCACTCCTATGGCTACACCTTC.

The chain has TRBV5-4 and TRBJ2-7, with D hard to call. Trimming removed 0 bases at V and 6 bases at J, with 16 bases between. The germline V gene encodes CDR1 SGHNT and CDR2 YYREEE (reference sequence). The length of the CDR3 is 15 residues. In DNA, the CDR3 is TGTGCCAGCAGCTTGGCCGGCACCTACACGGGCGAGCAGTACTTC. Translated, it gives CASSLAGTYTGEQYF. Based on the CDR3 plus reference TRBV5-4 and TRBJ2-7, the full variable domain is ETGVTQSPTHLIKTRGQQVTLRCSSQSGHNTVSWYQQALGQGPQFIFQYYREEENGRGNFPPRFSGLQFPNYSSELNVNALELDDSALYLCASSLAGTYTGEQYFGPGTRLTVT.

The chain has TRBV5-4 and TRBJ1-1, with unresolved D. The CDR3 totals 13 residues. Trimming took 0 bases from V and 1 from J, leaving 4 bases between them. The V gene's germline CDR1 is SGHNT and CDR2 YYREEE (reference sequence). In DNA form, the CDR3 reads TGTGCCAGCAGCTTGGACAGGAACACTGAAGCTTTCTTT. Translated, it gives CASSLDRNTEAFF. The complete variable domain, with remaining parts taken from reference TRBV5-4 and TRBJ1-1, reads ETGVTQSPTHLIKTRGQQVTLRCSSQSGHNTVSWYQQALGQGPQFIFQYYREEENGRGNFPPRFSGLQFPNYSSELNVNALELDDSALYLCASSLDRNTEAFFGQGTRLTVV.

V usage is TRBV7-7 and J usage is TRBJ2-5, with 8 nucleotides matching TRBD1. Unmatched junction bases numbered 12, after V lost 4 bases and J lost 5 bases. The CDR3 totals 16 residues. CDR1 and CDR2 (germline): SSHAT, FNYEAQ (reference sequence). The CDR3 reads CASSYSRAGGEETQYF. CDR3 coding DNA: TGTGCCAGCAGCTACTCGCGGGCAGGGGGCGAGGAGACCCAGTACTTC.

The chain couples TRBV15 to TRBJ2-7, with a weak D call TRBD1 (6 bases). The germline CDR1 and CDR2 sequences are LNHNV and YYDKDF (reference sequence). The CDR3 contains 14 residues. The V gene lost 0 bases and the J gene lost 2 bases, with 8 bases spanning the gap. CDR3 in amino acids: CATSREAGAYEQYF. In DNA, the CDR3 is TGTGCCACCAGCAGAGAGGCAGGGGCCTACGAGCAGTACTTC.